The clone carrying this TCR beta chain has just a few counts. Its antigen remains unidentified. This entry belongs to a study of OX40 agonist ivuxolimab in advanced cancers. About the research overall: Dose-escalation patients had hepatocellular carcinoma, melanoma, renal cell or head and neck cancer.

Repertoires were generated with immunoSEQ multiplex PCR, while TCRdb's copy carries only in-frame clones and drops some. The data contain 17,000 or so clones, over 75% of them singletons. Study findings and constraints: CD8+ T cells (on average) carried more expanded clones than CD4+ T cells. At doses 0.1 to 3.0 mg/kg, CD4+ and CD8+ clones expanded.

Germline trimming cut 7 bases from V and 6 bases from J; bases unmatched to any gene: 6. The CDR3 runs 13 residues. Germline V lookup: CDR1 SGDLS, CDR2 YYNGEE. This TCR came from an adult with an advanced solid tumor such as melanoma, head and neck, liver or kidney cancer. This specimen was CD4+ or CD8+ T cells sorted from blood, taken in a trial of the OX40 agonist ivuxolimab. The chain uses TRBV9 and TRBJ2-4, with TRBD2 matching 8 bases. CDR3 DNA: TGTGCCAGCTCCCCGGGAGGGGGAAACATTCAGTACTTC. Protein product: CASSPGGGNIQYF. Full variable domain (rest looked up from reference TRBV9 and TRBJ2-4): DSGVTQTPKHLITATGQRVTLRCSPRSGDLSVYWYQQSLDQGLQFLIQYYNGEERAKGNILERFSAQQFPDLHSELNLSSLELGDSALYFCASSPGGGNIQYFGAGTRLSVL.